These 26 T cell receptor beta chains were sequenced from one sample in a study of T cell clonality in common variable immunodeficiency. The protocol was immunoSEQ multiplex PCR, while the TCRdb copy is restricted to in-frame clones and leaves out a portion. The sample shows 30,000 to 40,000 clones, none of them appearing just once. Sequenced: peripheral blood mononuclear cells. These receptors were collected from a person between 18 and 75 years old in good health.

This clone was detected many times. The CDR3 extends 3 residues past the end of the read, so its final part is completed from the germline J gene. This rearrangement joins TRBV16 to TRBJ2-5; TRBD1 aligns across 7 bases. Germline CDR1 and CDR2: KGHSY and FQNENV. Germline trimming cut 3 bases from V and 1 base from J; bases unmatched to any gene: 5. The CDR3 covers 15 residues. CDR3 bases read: TGTGCCAGCAGCCACCCTAGACAGGGCCAAGAGACC. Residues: CASSHPRQGQET. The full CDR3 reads CASSHPRQGQETQYF.

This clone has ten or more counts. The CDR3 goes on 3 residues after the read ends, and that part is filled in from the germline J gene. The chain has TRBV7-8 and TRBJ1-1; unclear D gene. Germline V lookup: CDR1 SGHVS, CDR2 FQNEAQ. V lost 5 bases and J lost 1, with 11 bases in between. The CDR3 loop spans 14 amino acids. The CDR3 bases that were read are TGTGCCAGCAGCCCCTTGACAACGAACACTGAA. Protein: CASSPLTTNTE. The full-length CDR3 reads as CASSPLTTNTEAFF.

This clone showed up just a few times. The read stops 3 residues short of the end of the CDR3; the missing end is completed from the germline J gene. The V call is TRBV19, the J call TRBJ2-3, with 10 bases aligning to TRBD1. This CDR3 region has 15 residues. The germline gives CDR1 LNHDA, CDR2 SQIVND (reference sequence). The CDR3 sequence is CASPPTGGYIQPQYF. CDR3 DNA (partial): TGTGCCAGTCCTCCGACAGGGGGCTATATTCAGCCG. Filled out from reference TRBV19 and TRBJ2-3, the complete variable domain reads DGGITQSPKYLFRKEGQNVTLSCEQNLNHDAMYWYRQDPGQGLRLIYYSQIVNDFQKGDIAEGYSVSREKKESFPLTVTSAQKNPTAFYLCASPPTGGYIQPQYFGPGTRLTVL.

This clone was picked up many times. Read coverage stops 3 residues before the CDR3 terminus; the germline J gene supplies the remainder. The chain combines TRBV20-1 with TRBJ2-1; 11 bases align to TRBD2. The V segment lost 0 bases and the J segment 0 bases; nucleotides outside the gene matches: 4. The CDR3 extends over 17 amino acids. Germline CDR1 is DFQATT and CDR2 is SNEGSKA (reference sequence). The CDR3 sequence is CSAREPGTSGSYNEQFF. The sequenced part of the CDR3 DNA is TGCAGTGCTAGAGAACCCGGGACTAGCGGCTCCTACAATGAG.

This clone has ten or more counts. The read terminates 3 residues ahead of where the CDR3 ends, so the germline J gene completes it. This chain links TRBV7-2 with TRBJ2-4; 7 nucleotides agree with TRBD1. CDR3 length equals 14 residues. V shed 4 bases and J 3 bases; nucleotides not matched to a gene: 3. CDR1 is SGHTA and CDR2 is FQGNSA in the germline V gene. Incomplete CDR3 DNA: TGTGCCAGCAGCTCACAGGGGTACAAAAACATT. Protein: CASSSQGYKNI. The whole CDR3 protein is CASSSQGYKNIQYF.

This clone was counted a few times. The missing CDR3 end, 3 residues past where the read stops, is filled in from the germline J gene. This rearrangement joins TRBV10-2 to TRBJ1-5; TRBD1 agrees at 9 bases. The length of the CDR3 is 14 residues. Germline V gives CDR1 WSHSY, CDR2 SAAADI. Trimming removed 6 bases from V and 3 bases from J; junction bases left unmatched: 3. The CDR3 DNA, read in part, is TGCGCCAGCAGCGGGACAGGGAACAATCAGCCC. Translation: CASSGTGNNQP. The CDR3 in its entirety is CASSGTGNNQPQHF.

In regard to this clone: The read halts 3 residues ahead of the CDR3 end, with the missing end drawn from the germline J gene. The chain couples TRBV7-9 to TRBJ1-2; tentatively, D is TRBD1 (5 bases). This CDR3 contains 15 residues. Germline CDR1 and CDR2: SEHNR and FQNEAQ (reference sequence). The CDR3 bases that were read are TGTGCCAGCAGCTTACAGGGAACTAGCTCCTACGAC. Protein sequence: CASSLQGTSSYD. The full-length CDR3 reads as CASSLQGTSSYDYTF.

The sequenced CDR3 bases are TGTGCCTGGAGTAAAAAATCGAGATACAATGAC. The encoded protein is CAWSKKSRYND. The entire CDR3 is CAWSKKSRYNDYTF. The genes are TRBV30 and TRBJ1-2; D gene ambiguous. The CDR3 end falls 3 residues outside the read, so it is completed with the germline J gene. CDR3 length: 14 residues. Germline V gives CDR1 GTSNPN, CDR2 SVGIG (reference sequence). The whole variable domain, remainder taken from reference TRBV30 and TRBJ1-2, is SQTIHQWPATLVQPVGSPLSLECTVEGTSNPNLYWYRQAAGRGLQLLFYSVGIGQISSEVPQNLSASRPQDRQFILSSKKLLLSDSGFYLCAWSKKSRYNDYTFGSGTRLTVV.

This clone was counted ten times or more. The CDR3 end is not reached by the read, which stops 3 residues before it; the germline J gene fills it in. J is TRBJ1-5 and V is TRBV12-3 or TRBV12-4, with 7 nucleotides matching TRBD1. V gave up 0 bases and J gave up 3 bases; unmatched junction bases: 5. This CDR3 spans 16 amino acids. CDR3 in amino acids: CASSLAGQSTNQPQHF. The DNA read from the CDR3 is TGTGCCAGCAGTTTAGCGGGACAGAGTACCAATCAGCCC.

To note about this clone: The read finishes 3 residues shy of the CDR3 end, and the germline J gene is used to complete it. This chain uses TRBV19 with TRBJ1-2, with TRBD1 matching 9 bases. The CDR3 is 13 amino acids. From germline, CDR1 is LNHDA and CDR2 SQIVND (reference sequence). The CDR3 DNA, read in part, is TGTGCCAGTAGTAACAGGGGGCGAGATACC. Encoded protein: CASSNRGRDT. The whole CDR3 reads CASSNRGRDTYTF.

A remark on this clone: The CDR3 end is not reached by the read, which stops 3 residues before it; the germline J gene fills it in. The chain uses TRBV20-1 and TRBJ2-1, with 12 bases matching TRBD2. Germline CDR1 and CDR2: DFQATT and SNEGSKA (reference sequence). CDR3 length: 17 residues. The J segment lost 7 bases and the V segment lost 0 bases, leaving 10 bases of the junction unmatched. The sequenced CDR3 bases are TGCAGTGCTAGAGACCGCCTAGCGGGAGGGCTGGGGAATGAG. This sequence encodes CSARDRLAGGLGNE. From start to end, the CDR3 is CSARDRLAGGLGNEQFF.

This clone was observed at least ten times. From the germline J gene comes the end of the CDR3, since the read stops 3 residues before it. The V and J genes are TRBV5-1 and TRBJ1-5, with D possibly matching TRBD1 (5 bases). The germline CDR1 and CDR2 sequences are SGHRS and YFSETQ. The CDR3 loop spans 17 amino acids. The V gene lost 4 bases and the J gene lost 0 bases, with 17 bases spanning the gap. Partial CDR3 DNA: TGCGCCAGCAGCCCTGACCCGACAGCCGATAGCAATCAGCCC. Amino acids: CASSPDPTADSNQP. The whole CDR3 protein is CASSPDPTADSNQPQHF.

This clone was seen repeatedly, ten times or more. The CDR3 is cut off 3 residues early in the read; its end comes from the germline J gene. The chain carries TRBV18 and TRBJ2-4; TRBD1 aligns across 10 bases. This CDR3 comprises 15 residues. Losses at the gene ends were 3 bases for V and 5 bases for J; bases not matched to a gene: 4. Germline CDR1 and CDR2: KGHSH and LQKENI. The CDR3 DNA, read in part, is TGTGCCAGCTCACCCGGGACAGGGGAGGAAAACATT. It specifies CASSPGTGEENI. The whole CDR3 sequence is CASSPGTGEENIQYF.

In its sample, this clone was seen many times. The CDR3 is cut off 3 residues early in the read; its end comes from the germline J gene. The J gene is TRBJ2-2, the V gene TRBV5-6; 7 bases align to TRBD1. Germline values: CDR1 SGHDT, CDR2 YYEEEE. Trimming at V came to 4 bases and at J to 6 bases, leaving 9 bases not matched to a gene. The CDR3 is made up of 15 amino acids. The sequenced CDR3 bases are TGTGCCAGCAGCCAAGACAGGGCGAGGCCCGGGGAG. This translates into CASSQDRARPGE. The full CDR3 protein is CASSQDRARPGELFF.

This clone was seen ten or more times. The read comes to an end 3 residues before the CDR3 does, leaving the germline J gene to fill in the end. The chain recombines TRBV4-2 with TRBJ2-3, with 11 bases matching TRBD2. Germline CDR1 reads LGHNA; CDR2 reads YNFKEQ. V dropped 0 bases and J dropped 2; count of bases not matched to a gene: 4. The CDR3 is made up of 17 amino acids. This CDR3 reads CASSQDLAGGPTDTQYF. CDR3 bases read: TGTGCCAGCAGCCAAGATCTAGCGGGGGGTCCCACAGATACG.

The covered CDR3 bases are TGCAGCGTTGGGGCTGTTGGTAGCGGGGCCGCCACGGGGAATGAG. This encodes CSVGAVGSGAATGNE. The CDR3 reads in full as CSVGAVGSGAATGNEQFF. V usage is TRBV29-1 and J usage is TRBJ2-1; 8 bases fit TRBD2. The read terminates 3 residues before the CDR3 end, so the remaining end is supplied by the germline J gene. The germline V gene encodes CDR1 SQVTM and CDR2 ANQGSEA. The V and J ends lost 4 bases and 7 bases, in that order; junction bases with no gene match: 21. The CDR3 extends over 18 amino acids.

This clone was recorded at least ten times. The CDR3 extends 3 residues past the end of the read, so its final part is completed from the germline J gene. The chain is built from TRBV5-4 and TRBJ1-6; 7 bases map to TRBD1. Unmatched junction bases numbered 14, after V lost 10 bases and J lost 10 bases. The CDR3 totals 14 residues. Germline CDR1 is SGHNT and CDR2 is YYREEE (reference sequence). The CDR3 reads CAGRVGQEGSPLHF. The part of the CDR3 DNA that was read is TGTGCCGGGCGGGTAGGACAGGAAGGGTCACCC.

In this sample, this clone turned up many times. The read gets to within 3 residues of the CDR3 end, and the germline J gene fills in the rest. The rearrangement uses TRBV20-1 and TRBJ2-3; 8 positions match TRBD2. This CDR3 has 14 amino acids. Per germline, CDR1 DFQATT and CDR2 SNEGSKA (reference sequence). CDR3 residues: CSADGGENQETQYF. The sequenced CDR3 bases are TGCAGTGCTGACGGGGGGGAAAACCAAGAGACG.

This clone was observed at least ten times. The CDR3 is CASSLDRNNTGELFF. The DNA read from the CDR3 is TGTGCCAGCAGCTTGGACAGGAATAACACCGGGGAG. The chain joins TRBV7-9 to TRBJ2-2; 7 nucleotides line up with TRBD1. With the read ending 3 residues before the CDR3 end, the germline J gene is used to fill in that end. V lost 3 bases, J lost 2 bases, and 3 bases stayed unmatched. The CDR3 totals 15 residues. In germline, CDR1 is SEHNR, CDR2 FQNEAQ (reference sequence).

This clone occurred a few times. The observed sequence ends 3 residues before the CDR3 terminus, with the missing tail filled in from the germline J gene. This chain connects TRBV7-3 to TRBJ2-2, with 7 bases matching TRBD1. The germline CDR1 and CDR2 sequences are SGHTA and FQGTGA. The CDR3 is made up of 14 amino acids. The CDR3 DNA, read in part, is TGTGCCAGCAGCGTAAGACAGGGCGAATCACCG. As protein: CASSVRQGESP. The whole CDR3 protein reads CASSVRQGESPLFF.

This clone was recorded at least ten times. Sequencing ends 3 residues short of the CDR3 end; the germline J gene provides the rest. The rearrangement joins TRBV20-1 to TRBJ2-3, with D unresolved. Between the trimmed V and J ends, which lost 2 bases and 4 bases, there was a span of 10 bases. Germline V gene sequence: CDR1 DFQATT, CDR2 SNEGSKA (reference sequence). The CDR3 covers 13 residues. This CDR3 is CSARISTSDTQYF. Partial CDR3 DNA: TGCAGTGCTAGAATTAGTACCTCAGATACG.

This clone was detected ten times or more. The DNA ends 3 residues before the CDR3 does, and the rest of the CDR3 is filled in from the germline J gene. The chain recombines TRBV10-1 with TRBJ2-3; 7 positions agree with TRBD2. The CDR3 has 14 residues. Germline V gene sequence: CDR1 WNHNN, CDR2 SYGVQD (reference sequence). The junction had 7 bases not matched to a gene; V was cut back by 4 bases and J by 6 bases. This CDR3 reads CASSAQTSADTQYF. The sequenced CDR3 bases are TGCGCCAGCAGTGCCCAAACTAGCGCGGATACG.

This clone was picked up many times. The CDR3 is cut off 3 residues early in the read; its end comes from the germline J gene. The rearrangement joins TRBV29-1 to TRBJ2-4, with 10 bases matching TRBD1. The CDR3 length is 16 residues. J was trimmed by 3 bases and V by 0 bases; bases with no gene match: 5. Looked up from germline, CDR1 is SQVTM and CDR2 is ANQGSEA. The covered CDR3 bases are TGCAGCGTTGAAGAATTACGGGACAGGGGCAAAAACATT. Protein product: CSVEELRDRGKNI. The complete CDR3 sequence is CSVEELRDRGKNIQYF.

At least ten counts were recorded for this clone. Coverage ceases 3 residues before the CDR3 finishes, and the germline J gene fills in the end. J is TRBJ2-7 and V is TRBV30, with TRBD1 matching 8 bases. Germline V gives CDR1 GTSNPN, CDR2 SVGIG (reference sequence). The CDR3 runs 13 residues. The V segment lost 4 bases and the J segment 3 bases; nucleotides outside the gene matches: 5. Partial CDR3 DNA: TGTGCCTGGAACTCCGGGACAGGCTACGAG. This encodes CAWNSGTGYE. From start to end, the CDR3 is CAWNSGTGYEQYF.

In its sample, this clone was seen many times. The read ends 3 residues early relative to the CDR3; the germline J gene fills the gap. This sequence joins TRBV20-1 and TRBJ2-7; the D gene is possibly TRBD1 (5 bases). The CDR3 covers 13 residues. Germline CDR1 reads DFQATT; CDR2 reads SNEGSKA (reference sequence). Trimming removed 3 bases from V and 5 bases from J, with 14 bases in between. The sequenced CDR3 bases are TGCAGTGCTAGCTGGCAGGGATTGGACGAG. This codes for CSASWQGLDE. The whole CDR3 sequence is CSASWQGLDEQYF.

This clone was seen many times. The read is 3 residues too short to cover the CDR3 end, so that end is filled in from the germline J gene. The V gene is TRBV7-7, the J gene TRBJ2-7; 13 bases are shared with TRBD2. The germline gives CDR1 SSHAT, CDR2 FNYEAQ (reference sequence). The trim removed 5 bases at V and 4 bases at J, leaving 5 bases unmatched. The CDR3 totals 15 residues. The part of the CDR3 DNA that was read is TGTGCCAGCAGCAACGGACTAGCGGGAGCTTACGAG. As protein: CASSNGLAGAYE. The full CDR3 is CASSNGLAGAYEQYF.